This T cell receptor (beta chain) stems from a study of technical replicates of blood from a handful of donors. Produced via immunoSEQ multiplex PCR; TCRdb's table is partial and in-frame only. The sample has 75,000 to 85,000 clones, nearly 97% seen once. Sequenced material: T cells isolated from PBMCs. The source is a human donor in good health.

CDR3: CASLLGRGTDTQYF. CDR3 nucleotides: TGTGCCAGCCTTCTGGGGAGGGGCACAGATACGCAGTATTTT. The chain uses TRBV11-2 and TRBJ2-3; the match to TRBD2 covers 7 bases. Germline loops: CDR1 SGHAT, CDR2 FQNNGV. After removal of 8 bases from V and 1 base from J, the junction contained 6 bases not matched to a gene. The CDR3 extends over 14 amino acids.